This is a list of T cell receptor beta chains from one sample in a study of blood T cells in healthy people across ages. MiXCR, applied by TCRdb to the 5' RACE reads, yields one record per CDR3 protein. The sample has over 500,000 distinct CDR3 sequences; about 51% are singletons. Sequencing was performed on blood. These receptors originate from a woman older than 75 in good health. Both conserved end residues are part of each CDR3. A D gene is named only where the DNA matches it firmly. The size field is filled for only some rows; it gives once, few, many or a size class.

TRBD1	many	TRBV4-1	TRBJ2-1	TGCGCCAGCAGCCGTGGGACAGGGTGGTACAATGAGCAGTTCTTC	CASSRGTGWYNEQFF
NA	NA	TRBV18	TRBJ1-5	TGTGCCAGCTCACCACTGGGCATCGCCCCGCAGCCCCAGCATTTT	CASSPLGIAPQPQHF
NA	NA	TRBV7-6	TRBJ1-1	TGTGCCAGCAGCCTTGGGGGCGCGATCACTGAAGCTTTCTTT	CASSLGGAITEAFF
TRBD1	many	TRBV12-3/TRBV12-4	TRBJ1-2	TGTGCCAGCACCCCGACAGGGGACTATGGCTACACCTTC	CASTPTGDYGYTF
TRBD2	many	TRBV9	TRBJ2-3	TGTGCCAGCAGCGTGGGGGGGGGACTAGGCTTAGATACGCAGTATTTT	CASSVGGGLGLDTQYF
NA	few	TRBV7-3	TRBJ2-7	TGTGCCAGCAGCTTGGACGGCGCGGTGTACGAGCAGTACTTC	CASSLDGAVYEQYF
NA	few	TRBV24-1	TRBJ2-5	TGTGCCACCGGAGGGGACCTTCGGGAGACCCAGTACTTC	CATGGDLRETQYF
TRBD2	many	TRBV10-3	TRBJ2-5	TGTGCCATCAGTGAGTCAACTAGCGGGGGGTCGATACAAGAGACCCAGTACTTC	CAISESTSGGSIQETQYF
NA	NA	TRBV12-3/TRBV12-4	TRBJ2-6	TGTGCCAGCAGTTTTTTCCCCTCCTCTGGGGCCAACGTCCTGACTTTC	CASSFFPSSGANVLTF
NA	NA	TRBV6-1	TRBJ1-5	TGTGCCAGCAGTGAAAGGGCGGCCAATCAGCCCCAGCATTTT	CASSERAANQPQHF
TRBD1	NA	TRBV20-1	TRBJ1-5	TGCAGTGCTAAACCCGGGACAGTGTACAATCAGCCCCAGCATTTT	CSAKPGTVYNQPQHF
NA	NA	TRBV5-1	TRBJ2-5	TGCGCCAGCATAAGCGCGGGGCTAAACAATGAGCAGTACTTC	CASISAGLNNEQYF
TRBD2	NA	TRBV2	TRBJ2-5	TGTGCCAGCAACTCTCCCGCGGGAGGGCTCGAGACCCAGTACTTC	CASNSPAGGLETQYF
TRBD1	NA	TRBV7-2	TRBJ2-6	TGTGCCAGCAGCAAATTGGGACAGGGGATCCCTGGGGCCAACGTCCTGACTTTC	CASSKLGQGIPGANVLTF
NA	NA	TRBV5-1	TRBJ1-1	TGCGCCAGCAGGGTGGGCCGCGACACTGAAGCTTTCTTT	CASRVGRDTEAFF
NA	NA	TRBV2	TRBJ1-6	TGTGCCGGCATGAGGAGCTCCTATAATTCACCCCTCCACTTT	CAGMRSSYNSPLHF
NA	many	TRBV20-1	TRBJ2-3	TGCAGTGCTAGTTCGGGGAGCAACACAGATACGCAGTATTTT	CSASSGSNTDTQYF
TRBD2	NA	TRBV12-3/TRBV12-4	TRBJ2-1	TGTGCCAGCAGTCGGGGACTAGCGGGAGTCCATGAGCAGTTCTTC	CASSRGLAGVHEQFF
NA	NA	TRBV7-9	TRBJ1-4	TGTGCCAGCAGCTTAGCGGGGAGCGCGGGAGAAAAACTGTTTTTT	CASSLAGSAGEKLFF
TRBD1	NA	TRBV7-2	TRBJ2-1	TGTGCCAGCAGCCCGCGACAGGGAGAAATAAACAATGAGCAGTTCTTC	CASSPRQGEINNEQFF
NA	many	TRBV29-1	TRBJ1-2	TGCAGCGCAAAAAAGGTCGCTAACTATGGCTACACCTTC	CSAKKVANYGYTF
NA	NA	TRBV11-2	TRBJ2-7	TGTGCCAGCAGCCCAGGGACTTCAAAATACGAGCAGTACTTC	CASSPGTSKYEQYF
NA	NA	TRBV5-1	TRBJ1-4	TGCGCCAGCAGCTTGGATGTCTTAGCTGGAAATAATGAAAAACTGTTTTTT	CASSLDVLAGNNEKLFF
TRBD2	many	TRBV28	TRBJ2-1	TGTGCCAGCCGGGAGGGCCTTTGGAATGAGCAGTTCTTC	CASREGLWNEQFF
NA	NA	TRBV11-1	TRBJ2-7	TGTGCCAGTCGGGGGCTGGGGATCACCTCCTACGAGCAGTACTTC	CASRGLGITSYEQYF
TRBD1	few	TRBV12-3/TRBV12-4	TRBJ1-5	TGTGCCAGCAGTTTAGGACAGGGGATTCAGCCCCAGCATTTT	CASSLGQGIQPQHF
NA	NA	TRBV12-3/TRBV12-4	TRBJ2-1	TGTGCCAGCAGTTGCTGGAAGTACCATGAGCAGTTCTTC	CASSCWKYHEQFF
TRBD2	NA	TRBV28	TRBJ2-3	TGTGCCAGCCTTCGTCCCTCGACTAGCGGAATCCACACAGATACGCAGTATTTT	CASLRPSTSGIHTDTQYF
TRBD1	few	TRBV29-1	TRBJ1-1	TGCAGCGTGCCCGGACAGGCGAACACTGAAGCTTTCTTT	CSVPGQANTEAFF
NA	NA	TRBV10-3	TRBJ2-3	TGTGCCATCAGTGAGTCGAAGGGCCGGAAGGAGGGTACGCAGTATTTT	CAISESKGRKEGTQYF
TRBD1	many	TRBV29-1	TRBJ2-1	TGCAGCGTTGAGGGACCGAGGGACAGGCCAAATTACAATGAGCAGTTCTTC	CSVEGPRDRPNYNEQFF
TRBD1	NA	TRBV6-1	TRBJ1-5	TGTGCCAGCAGCACAGGGACAGTCAGAACTAGCAATCAGCCCCAGCATTTT	CASSTGTVRTSNQPQHF
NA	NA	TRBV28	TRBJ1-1	TGTGCCGTCAGGGTTTCGAACACTGAAGCTTTCTTT	CAVRVSNTEAFF
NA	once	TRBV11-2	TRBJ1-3	TGTGCCAGCAGCTCGATAAACACCATATATTTT	CASSSINTIYF
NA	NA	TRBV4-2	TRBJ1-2	TGTGCCAGCAGCCAAGTGGCGCAGGGCAGTTTAAACTATGGCTACACCTTC	CASSQVAQGSLNYGYTF